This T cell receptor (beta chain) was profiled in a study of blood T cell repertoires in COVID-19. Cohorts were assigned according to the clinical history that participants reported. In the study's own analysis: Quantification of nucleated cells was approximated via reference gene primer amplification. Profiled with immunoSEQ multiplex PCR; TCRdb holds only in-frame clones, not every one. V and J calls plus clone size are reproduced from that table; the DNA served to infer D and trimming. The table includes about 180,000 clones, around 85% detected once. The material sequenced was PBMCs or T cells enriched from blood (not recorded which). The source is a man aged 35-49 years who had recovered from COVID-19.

CDR3 in amino acids: CASSADDMNTEAFF. CDR3 in DNA: TGTGCCAGCAGTGCCGACGACATGAACACTGAAGCTTTCTTT. This chain links TRBV2 with TRBJ1-1; D is undetermined. Trimming stripped 4 bases from V and 0 bases from J, with 9 bases between. Germline-derived CDR1 and CDR2 are SNHLY and FYNNEI. The CDR3 runs to 14 residues.